The 6 T cell receptor beta chains reported below all come from one sample, sequenced in a study of immune heterogeneity within non-small cell lung tumors (dated by TCRdb to between 2018 and 2020). TCRdb records HiSeq X Ten as the sequencer. The TCR beta CDR3 region was amplified with a multiplex PCR system whose first round ran for roughly 9 cycles using 32 V-gene forward primers and 13 J-gene reverse primers. The public reads were quality trimmed at Q25 with fastp and then assembled into clones with MiXCR by TCRdb, keeping productive beta chains. Rows matching on CDR3 protein sequence are summarized as one entry with the most common DNA and genes. Here the sample has approximately 12,000 distinct CDR3 sequences; roughly 22% occur a single time. Jointly, the top ten make up 3.5% to 5.5% of the sample. The TCR template was genomic DNA extracted from bulk tumor tissue, and 600 to 650 ng of gDNA was amplified for each sample. During surgery, multiple biopsies were taken from each primary tumor, with sampling sites spaced as far apart as possible within the tumor mass. The study cohort was described as untreated, and the patients were newly diagnosed NSCLC cases having curative surgery.

The source material was lung tumor tissue. These receptors originate from a man between 60 and 75 years old with non-small cell lung cancer.

This clonotype counts as medium-sized (0.01 to 0.1%). The gene calls are TRBV27 and TRBJ2-7, with 7 bases matching TRBD2. This CDR3 region has 13 residues. CDR1 and CDR2 from the germline V gene are MNHEY and SMNVEV (reference sequence). J lost 3 bases, V lost 3 bases, and 2 bases had no gene match. CDR3 sequence reads: CASSFSGGYEQYF. The CDR3 nucleotides are TGTGCCAGCAGTTTCTCGGGAGGCTACGAGCAGTACTTC.

This clonotype was seen a few times. The V and J genes are TRBV5-5 and TRBJ1-4, with D possibly TRBD1 on 6 matching bases. Germline V gives CDR1 SGHKS, CDR2 YYEKEE (reference sequence). Trimming removed 0 bases at V and 2 bases at J, with 11 bases between. The CDR3 length is 16 residues. CDR3 nucleotide sequence: TGTGCCAGCAGCTTGGTTCCGAGGGGGACTAATGAAAAACTGTTTTTT. It yields the protein CASSLVPRGTNEKLFF.

This clonotype is judged medium-sized. DNA of the CDR3: TGCAGTGCTGAGGGGTGGGAATCGAACACTGAAGCTTTCTTT. It codes for CSAEGWESNTEAFF. V is TRBV20-1 and J is TRBJ1-1; a weak D match, TRBD1 (5 bases). V was trimmed by 5 bases and J by 1 base, leaving 14 bases between them. Germline V lookup: CDR1 DFQATT, CDR2 SNEGSKA (reference sequence). This CDR3 comprises 14 residues.

The chain joins TRBV5-8 to TRBJ1-4; D is uncertain. CDR3 length equals 15 residues. Germline CDR1 SGHTS, CDR2 YDEGEE. Between the trimmed V and J ends, which lost 0 bases and 0 bases, there was a span of 6 bases. The DNA of the CDR3 is TGTGCCAGCAGCTTGGGACACGCAACTAATGAAAAACTGTTTTTT. This translates into CASSLGHATNEKLFF.

The CDR3 protein is CSARDPGLHYNEQFF. In DNA form, the CDR3 reads TGCAGTGCTAGAGATCCGGGACTACACTACAATGAGCAGTTCTTC. The chain recombines TRBV20-1 with TRBJ2-1, with 7 bases identical to TRBD2. Germline assignment: CDR1 DFQATT and CDR2 SNEGSKA (reference sequence). V was clipped by 0 bases and J by 3 bases; unmatched bases: 5. The CDR3 sequence is 15 residues long.

V and J are TRBV10-3 and TRBJ2-1; 7 bases map to TRBD2. The CDR3 length is 17 residues. Germline values: CDR1 ENHRY, CDR2 SYGVKD. The ends lost 0 bases at V and 7 bases at J; junction bases unmatched: 12. CDR3 nucleotides: TGTGCCATCAGTGAGTCAGCTATGGCGGGAGAACGGAATGAGCAGTTCTTC. Encoded protein: CAISESAMAGERNEQFF.